A selection of T cell receptor beta chains follows, all from one sample in a study of T cells in Graves' hyperthyroidism and ophthalmopathy. Each CDR3 protein is one row after TCRdb ran MiXCR on the multiplex PCR reads. The sample carries around 600,000 distinct CDR3 sequences, more than 13% recorded once. Sequencing was done on a sample of blood. These TCRs come from a woman aged 18 to 35 with Graves' ophthalmopathy. CDR3s include the opening cysteine and the closing phenylalanine or tryptophan. Fields, in order: V gene, clone size, D gene, J gene, CDR3 DNA, CDR3 protein. D genes are given only for firm matches. The size entry is marked missing in some rows and otherwise reads once, few, many or a size class.

v_call: TRBV19
clone_size: .
d_call: .
j_call: TRBJ1-5
cdr3_nt: TGTGCCAGTAGTATAGGGGGAACGTATCAGCCCCAGCATTTT
cdr3_aa: CASSIGGTYQPQHF

v_call: TRBV5-1
clone_size: many
d_call: .
j_call: TRBJ1-1
cdr3_nt: TGCGCCAGCAGCTTGCGGGAGACGGTCACTGAAGCTTTCTTT
cdr3_aa: CASSLRETVTEAFF

v_call: TRBV24-1
clone_size: many
d_call: TRBD1
j_call: TRBJ1-2
cdr3_nt: TGTGCCACCAGTGATACCAGGGGGGACCTTTATGGCTACACCTTC
cdr3_aa: CATSDTRGDLYGYTF

v_call: TRBV6-5
clone_size: many
d_call: .
j_call: TRBJ2-1
cdr3_nt: TGTGCCAGCAGTTACTCCCACAGCCCCCATGAGCAGTTCTTC
cdr3_aa: CASSYSHSPHEQFF

v_call: TRBV18
clone_size: few
d_call: .
j_call: TRBJ1-2
cdr3_nt: TGTGCCAGCTCACCATATTACTCAGGAGGGGATGGCTACACCTTC
cdr3_aa: CASSPYYSGGDGYTF

v_call: TRBV18
clone_size: few
d_call: .
j_call: TRBJ1-4
cdr3_nt: TGTGCCAGCTCACCACCCCCCTATCGCAGAGCCGAACCTAATGAAAAACTGTTTTTT
cdr3_aa: CASSPPPYRRAEPNEKLFF

v_call: TRBV6-1
clone_size: many
d_call: TRBD1
j_call: TRBJ1-5
cdr3_nt: TGTGCCAGCAGCTTACAGGGGTCCCGCAATCAGCCCCAGCATTTT
cdr3_aa: CASSLQGSRNQPQHF

v_call: TRBV2
clone_size: many
d_call: .
j_call: TRBJ1-5
cdr3_nt: TGTGCCAGCAGTGGCTCAGGGGATCGCAATCAGCCCCAGCATTTT
cdr3_aa: CASSGSGDRNQPQHF

v_call: TRBV12-3/TRBV12-4
clone_size: many
d_call: .
j_call: TRBJ1-1
cdr3_nt: TGTGCCAGCAGTTTAACTGGGGGGGGGGTGTCTTTCTTT
cdr3_aa: CASSLTGGGVSFF

v_call: TRBV18
clone_size: .
d_call: TRBD1
j_call: TRBJ2-1
cdr3_nt: TGTGCCAGCTCACCAGGCCTAAGGGACAGGGGGTTGAATGAGCAGTTCTTC
cdr3_aa: CASSPGLRDRGLNEQFF

v_call: TRBV7-9
clone_size: many
d_call: TRBD2
j_call: TRBJ2-7
cdr3_nt: TGTGCCAGCAGCTTTGACCTAACCCCCTCCCCGGGACTAGCGCAGCGCGAGCAGTACTTC
cdr3_aa: CASSFDLTPSPGLAQREQYF

v_call: TRBV25-1
clone_size: .
d_call: TRBD1
j_call: TRBJ1-1
cdr3_nt: TGTGCCAGCAAGGGACAGTACACTGAAGCTTTCTTT
cdr3_aa: CASKGQYTEAFF

v_call: TRBV14
clone_size: few
d_call: .
j_call: TRBJ1-4
cdr3_nt: TGTGCCAGCAGCCGAGTTGGGACTATGAGCGAAAAACTGTTTTTT
cdr3_aa: CASSRVGTMSEKLFF

v_call: TRBV6-1
clone_size: many
d_call: .
j_call: TRBJ1-5
cdr3_nt: TGTGCCAGCAGTTATGGCGTTGGAAATCAGCCCCAGCATTTT
cdr3_aa: CASSYGVGNQPQHF

v_call: TRBV30
clone_size: many
d_call: TRBD1
j_call: TRBJ2-7
cdr3_nt: TGTGCCTTGACCAGGGGGCCCTACGAGCAGTACTTC
cdr3_aa: CALTRGPYEQYF

v_call: TRBV7-6
clone_size: few
d_call: TRBD2
j_call: TRBJ2-3
cdr3_nt: TGTGCCAGCAGCTTAGGACTAGCGGGAGCCTCGGATAGGCAGTATTTT
cdr3_aa: CASSLGLAGASDRQYF

v_call: TRBV11-3
clone_size: many
d_call: .
j_call: TRBJ2-5
cdr3_nt: TGTGCCAGCAGCTTAGGGACAGACGAGACCCAGTACTTC
cdr3_aa: CASSLGTDETQYF

v_call: TRBV12-3/TRBV12-4
clone_size: .
d_call: TRBD1
j_call: TRBJ2-3
cdr3_nt: TGTGCCAGCAGTTCTGGGACAGGGATAATGGATACGCAGTATTTT
cdr3_aa: CASSSGTGIMDTQYF

v_call: TRBV28
clone_size: many
d_call: TRBD1
j_call: TRBJ2-1
cdr3_nt: TGTGCCGGTGGGGGACAGCCCTACAATGAGCAGTTCTTC
cdr3_aa: CAGGGQPYNEQFF

v_call: TRBV11-3
clone_size: few
d_call: .
j_call: TRBJ2-1
cdr3_nt: TGTGCCAGCAGCTCGTACGGACGGAACGACAATGAGCAGTTCTTC
cdr3_aa: CASSSYGRNDNEQFF

v_call: TRBV11-1
clone_size: many
d_call: .
j_call: TRBJ1-6
cdr3_nt: TGTGCCAGCAGCTTACTAGGACCGACGGACTCACCCCTCCACTTT
cdr3_aa: CASSLLGPTDSPLHF

v_call: TRBV28
clone_size: many
d_call: .
j_call: TRBJ1-5
cdr3_nt: TGTGCCAGCAGTTCCTTTCTATTGCGGGGAATAACGAATCAGCCCCAGCATTTT
cdr3_aa: CASSSFLLRGITNQPQHF

v_call: TRBV24-1
clone_size: many
d_call: TRBD1
j_call: TRBJ2-5
cdr3_nt: TGTGCCACCAGTGATTTGAACAGGGGGCGAGAGACCCAGTACTTC
cdr3_aa: CATSDLNRGRETQYF

v_call: TRBV28
clone_size: many
d_call: TRBD1
j_call: TRBJ2-1
cdr3_nt: TGTGCCAGCAGTTTTCAGGGGGCGGCATTGAATGGGCAGTTCTTC
cdr3_aa: CASSFQGAALNGQFF